This entry lists 18 T cell receptor beta chains sequenced from one sample in a study of blood T cells in healthy people across ages. A J-beta primer mix and a sample-barcoded 5' primer were used in a second PCR of roughly 6 to 12 cycles. TCRdb redid the calling of the 5' RACE reads with MiXCR, one entry per CDR3 protein. The table records around 900,000 distinct CDR3 sequences, around 54% of them present only once. The sequenced material came from blood. The origin of the receptors is a woman aged 60-75 years in good health.

There are a few counts of this clonotype. The chain recombines TRBV29-1 with TRBJ2-7; 9 bases fit TRBD1. The CDR3 contains 14 residues. The V and J ends lost 0 bases and 6 bases, in that order; junction bases with no gene match: 6. In germline, CDR1 is SQVTM, CDR2 ANQGSEA. The CDR3 here is CSVEDRDRVTEQYF. CDR3 nucleotide sequence: TGCAGCGTTGAAGACCGGGACAGGGTAACCGAGCAGTACTTC.

The V and J genes are TRBV6-2 or TRBV6-3 and TRBJ2-5, with 11 bases aligning to TRBD2. V shed 4 bases, J shed 3 bases, and the junction held 4 bases outside the gene matches. Germline V lookup: CDR1 MNHEY, CDR2 SVGEGT. This CDR3 has 15 amino acids. The CDR3 region is CASSFTGLAEETQYF. The DNA for the CDR3 is TGTGCCAGCAGTTTCACGGGACTAGCGGAAGAGACCCAGTACTTC.

This chain uses TRBV3-1 with TRBJ2-1; possible D gene TRBD2, 5 bases. The CDR3 contains 15 residues. V gave up 2 bases and J gave up 0 bases, with 8 bases separating them. Germline CDR1 LGHDT, CDR2 YNNKEL (reference sequence). The CDR3 DNA is TGTGCCAGCAGCCAACTCGGGGTCTCCTACAATGAGCAGTTCTTC. Amino acid sequence: CASSQLGVSYNEQFF.

This clonotype appeared a few times. The CDR3: CSARDPGGSSYNEQFF. The CDR3 coding sequence is TGCAGTGCTAGAGATCCGGGAGGGAGCTCCTACAATGAGCAGTTCTTC. V usage is TRBV20-1 and J usage is TRBJ2-1; 8 bases align to TRBD2. CDR3 length: 16 residues. Germline assignment: CDR1 DFQATT and CDR2 SNEGSKA (reference sequence). Trimming took 0 bases from V and 0 from J; bases not matched to a gene: 4.

The chain carries TRBV7-9 and TRBJ2-7, with TRBD1 as a possible D gene (5 bases). Germline V gives CDR1 SEHNR, CDR2 FQNEAQ (reference sequence). V shed 2 bases and J shed 2 bases, with 10 bases lying between them. The CDR3 loop spans 14 amino acids. In DNA, the CDR3 is TGTGCCAGCAGCTTAAGCGACAGAACCTACGAGCAGTACTTC. Translation: CASSLSDRTYEQYF.

CDR3 DNA: TGTGCCAGTAGTATAGCCCAGACCACAGATACGCAGTATTTT. Its protein product is CASSIAQTTDTQYF. The chain links TRBV19 to TRBJ2-3; D gene unclear. The CDR3 consists of 14 residues. V was shortened by 1 base and J by 2 bases, with 7 bases between the two germline ends. Germline V gene sequence: CDR1 LNHDA, CDR2 SQIVND (reference sequence).

Comment on this clonotype: Its ends do not fully match the called genes, so a read error is possible. This sequence joins TRBV9 and TRBJ1-2; perhaps TRBD1 as D (5 bases). The CDR3 covers 12 residues. Germline V gives CDR1 SGDLS, CDR2 YYNGEE. CDR3 DNA sequence: TGTGCCGGCAGCGTAGACGGGGCTGGCTACACCTTC. Amino acid sequence: CAGSVDGAGYTF.

This rearrangement joins TRBV29-1 to TRBJ2-7; 10 bases line up with TRBD1. Germline V gene lookup returns CDR1 SQVTM and CDR2 ANQGSEA. The CDR3 runs to 14 residues. Trimming at V came to 4 bases and at J to 7 bases, leaving 10 bases not matched to a gene. The CDR3 DNA is TGCAGCGTTGGGAGGGGGACAGGGGTGAATGAGCAGTACTTC. Amino acid sequence: CSVGRGTGVNEQYF.

The chain carries TRBV4-1 and TRBJ2-1; D is possibly TRBD1 (5 bases). Gene TRBJ2-7 matches the end of the DNA better, so the J call may be wrong. The CDR3 totals 16 residues. Germline CDR1 is MGHRA and CDR2 is YSYEKL. The CDR3 loop reads CASSQARGGSYNEQYF. The CDR3 bases are TGCGCCAGCAGCCAAGCAAGGGGTGGGTCCTACAATGAGCAGTACTTC.

The rearrangement uses TRBV12-3 or TRBV12-4 and TRBJ1-1; the D is unclear. V lost 3 bases to trimming and J lost 3 bases, with 11 bases between them. The CDR3 sequence is 14 residues long. CDR3 sequence (DNA): TGTGCCAGCAGTTTCTCGAACCAGGACACTGAAGCTTTCTTT. This encodes CASSFSNQDTEAFF.

In its sample, this clonotype was seen many times. This chain links TRBV7-9 with TRBJ2-3; 7 bases are shared with TRBD2. CDR1 is SEHNR and CDR2 is FQNEAQ in the germline V gene (reference sequence). With 5 bases clipped from V and 2 bases from J, the junction kept 4 bases outside the gene matches. CDR3 length: 14 residues. For the CDR3, the DNA is TGTGCCAGCAGCCCTACTAGCGCCACAGATACGCAGTATTTT. Translating gives CASSPTSATDTQYF.

This CDR3 reads CASSLRQFQETQFF. In DNA, the CDR3 is TGTGCCAGCAGTTTAAGGCAGTTCCAAGAGACCCAGTTCTTC. The gene calls are TRBV27 and TRBJ2-1; D is unresolved. The CDR3 covers 14 residues. Germline CDR1 MNHEY, CDR2 SMNVEV (reference sequence). The V end lost 2 bases, the J end lost 13 bases, and 18 bases lay between the germline ends.

The chain carries TRBV6-4 and TRBJ1-1; D not certain. Trimming removed 2 bases at V and 6 bases at J, with 7 bases between. CDR3 size: 12 residues. The germline V gene encodes CDR1 MRHNA and CDR2 SNTAGT. CDR3 DNA: TGTGCCAGCAGTGACGGACTAGCTGAAGCTTTCTTT. It is translated as CASSDGLAEAFF.

The J gene is TRBJ2-1, the V gene TRBV7-9; the match to TRBD1 covers 7 bases. CDR3 length equals 15 residues. The ends lost 6 bases at V and 6 bases at J; junction bases unmatched: 11. Per the germline V gene, CDR1 is SEHNR and CDR2 is FQNEAQ (reference sequence). The chain's CDR3 is CASSYSSRDSNEQFF. CDR3 DNA sequence: TGTGCCAGCAGTTACTCTTCCCGGGACAGCAATGAGCAGTTCTTC. Filled out from reference TRBV7-9 and TRBJ2-1, the complete variable domain reads DTGVSQNPRHKITKRGQNVTFRCDPISEHNRLYWYRQTLGQGPEFLTYFQNEAQLEKSRLLSDRFSAERPKGSFSTLEIQRTEQGDSAMYLCASSYSSRDSNEQFFGPGTRLTVL.

The chain uses TRBV20-1 and TRBJ2-3; tentatively, D is TRBD1 or TRBD2 (5 bases each). The germline CDR1 and CDR2 sequences are DFQATT and SNEGSKA (reference sequence). The CDR3 runs 15 residues. V was cut by 3 bases and J by 6 bases, with 19 bases left in between. The CDR3 bases are TGCAGTGCTAGTGGTGGGGGTTATGGTAGTGATACGCAGTATTTT. It is translated as CSASGGGYGSDTQYF.

The V gene is TRBV4-2, the J gene TRBJ1-5; no clear D gene. V was trimmed by 4 bases and J by 2 bases, leaving 6 bases between them. The CDR3 covers 13 residues. CDR1 LGHNA and CDR2 YNFKEQ come from the germline V gene. In nucleotides, the CDR3 is TGTGCCAGCAGCCCCGACGGCAATCAGCCCCAGCATTTT. Translating it yields CASSPDGNQPQHF.

The chain recombines TRBV2 with TRBJ2-3; the D gene is possibly TRBD2 (5 bases). CDR3 size: 12 residues. V gave up 8 bases and J gave up 2 bases, with 8 bases separating them. Germline V CDR1 and CDR2: SNHLY, FYNNEI. The CDR3 nucleotides are TGTGCCAGCGAGGGAATCACAGATACGCAGTATTTT. Translated: CASEGITDTQYF. The full variable domain, in which reference TRBV2 and TRBJ2-3 provide the parts outside the CDR3, is EPEVTQTPSHQVTQMGQEVILRCVPISNHLYFYWYRQILGQKVEFLVSFYNNEISEKSEIFDDQFSVERPDGSNFTLKIRSTKLEDSAMYFCASEGITDTQYFGPGTRLTVL.

This clonotype was found a few times. The chain employs TRBV20-1 and TRBJ2-7; possible D gene TRBD2, 6 bases. V was clipped by 6 bases and J by 1 base, with 13 bases between them. Germline CDR1 DFQATT, CDR2 SNEGSKA (reference sequence). The CDR3 has 13 amino acids. DNA for the CDR3: TGCAGTGCCCCGCCCGGGACTTCCTACGAGCAGTACTTC. Translating gives CSAPPGTSYEQYF.